Below are 3 T cell receptor beta chains sequenced from a single sample in a study of tumor-infiltrating lymphocytes in primary liver carcinoma (TCRdb year 2017). Sequencing used an Illumina HiSeq 2500. Using a constant-region primer and ProtoScript II reverse transcriptase, TCRbeta-specific cDNA was reverse-transcribed from about 460 ng total RNA. Three nested multiplex PCR rounds, following a slightly modified ARM-PCR procedure, were used to build the TCRbeta libraries. Multiplex TRBV1-TRBV30 forward primers and a Cbeta reverse primer were used in the first two PCR rounds, each of which was run for approximately 11 cycles. The public reads were reanalyzed by TCRdb: fastp trimming at Q25, MiXCR alignment, in-frame beta chains only. Each entry merges the rows of one CDR3 protein and shows their most common DNA and genes. The sample contains around 37,000 distinct CDR3 sequences, more than 60% of them found a single time. The leading ten clones occupy approximately 37% of the sample.

Without any cell sorting, total RNA and DNA were extracted together from roughly 20-30 mg of bulk tissue using the AllPrep DNA/RNA mini kit. The sequenced sample consisted of tumor-adjacent normal liver tissue. The receptors here all came from a man aged 35 to 55 with primary liver carcinoma and hepatitis B virus infection.

Note on this clonotype: Since no conserved phenylalanine or tryptophan closes the CDR3, a read error is the likely cause. The DNA is omitted, as the CDR3 cannot be located on it reliably, and the CDR3 follows TCRdb's listing. The chain recombines TRBV11-2 with TRBJ2-7; the D call in the table, TRBD1, was not verified against the DNA. The CDR3 sequence runs 13 residues, both termini included. Germline loops: CDR1 SGHAT, CDR2 FQNNGV. CDR3 amino acids: CATSLGRGGEQYL.

Points on this clonotype: The junction and the germline gene differ at one end; a read error may be behind it. V and J are TRBV5-4 and TRBJ1-1; D is possibly TRBD1 (6 bases). The V gene's germline CDR1 is SGHNT and CDR2 YYREEE (reference sequence). The length of the CDR3 is 14 residues. Here the CDR3 DNA reads TGTGCCAGTAGCTTGACATGGGGGGCTACTGAAGCTTTCTTT. Protein: CASSLTWGATEAFF. Full variable domain (remainder filled in from reference TRBV5-4 and TRBJ1-1): ETGVTQSPTHLIKTRGQQVTLRCSSQSGHNTVSWYQQALGQGPQFIFQYYREEENGRGNFPPRFSGLQFPNYSSELNVNALELDDSALYLCASSLTWGATEAFFGQGTRLTVV.

Worth noting for this clonotype: The junction and the germline gene differ at one end; a read error may be behind it. The J gene is TRBJ2-3, the V gene TRBV5-5; D is ambiguous. CDR1 SGHKS and CDR2 YYEKEE come from the germline V gene (reference sequence). The CDR3 consists of 14 residues. CDR3 DNA sequence: TGTGCCAGTAGCTTGGATGGAATAACCGATACGAAGTATTTT. Protein: CASSLDGITDTKYF. Looking up the rest from reference TRBV5-5 and TRBJ2-3 gives the full variable domain: DAGVTQSPTHLIKTRGQQVTLRCSPISGHKSVSWYQQVLGQGPQFIFQYYEKEERGRGNFPDRFSARQFPNYSSELNVNALLLGDSALYLCASSLDGITDTKYFGPGTRLTVL.